The subject of this entry is one T cell receptor beta chain. The sample's treatment: 15 to 20 received Ad26.COV2.S at low or high dose, single or two shots; about five received placebo; per-sample allocation not given. Specimens were obtained on day 63 following the first vaccine or placebo injection. Boston provided a donor who was an adult aged 18-55 years. The shot given was an Ad26 vector that makes Wuhan-strain SARS-CoV-2 spike. These data originate in a study of Ad26.COV2.S vaccination and SARS-CoV-2 variants. V was pared by 0 bases and J by 4 bases, with 12 bases between. CDR3 length: 15 residues. Per the germline V gene, CDR1 is SGHTA and CDR2 is FQGTGA. Method: immunoSEQ multiplex PCR; TCRdb's copy keeps in-frame clones and lacks some. The repertoire has about 380,000 clones, roughly four fifths of them found once; the top ten carry around 7.4%.

The TCR was taken from a person aged 18 to 59 who received the Ad26.COV2.S COVID-19 vaccine or a placebo. V usage is TRBV7-3 and J usage is TRBJ1-1, with a tentative D call TRBD1 (6 bases). Material: peripheral blood, obtained in a trial of Ad26.COV2.S vaccine versus placebo. The CDR3 sequence: CASSLTNAGATEAFF. DNA of the CDR3: TGTGCCAGCAGCTTAACCAACGCAGGGGCCACTGAAGCTTTCTTT.